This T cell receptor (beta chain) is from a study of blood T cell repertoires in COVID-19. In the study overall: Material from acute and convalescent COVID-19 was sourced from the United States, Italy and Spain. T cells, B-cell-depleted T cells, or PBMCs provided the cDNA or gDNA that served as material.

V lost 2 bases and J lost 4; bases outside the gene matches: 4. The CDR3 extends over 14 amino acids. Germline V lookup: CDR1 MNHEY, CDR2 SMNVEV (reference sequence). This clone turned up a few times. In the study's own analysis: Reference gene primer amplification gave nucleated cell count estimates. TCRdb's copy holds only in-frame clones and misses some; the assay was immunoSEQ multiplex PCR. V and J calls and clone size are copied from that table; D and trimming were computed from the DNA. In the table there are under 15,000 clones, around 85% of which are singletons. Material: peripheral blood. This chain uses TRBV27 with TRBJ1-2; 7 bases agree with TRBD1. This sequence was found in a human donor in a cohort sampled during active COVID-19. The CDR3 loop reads CASSLRRDSYGYTF. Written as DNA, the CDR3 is TGTGCCAGCAGTTTAAGAAGGGACAGCTATGGCTACACCTTC.